This T cell receptor beta chain is drawn from a study of blood T cell repertoires in COVID-19. In the source study's methods: Amplified reference gene primers provided the basis for estimating nucleated cell counts. Method: immunoSEQ multiplex PCR; TCRdb's copy keeps in-frame clones and lacks some. The DNA gave D and trimming, while V, J and clone size come from that table. The sample shows over 200,000 clones, approximately 89% of them seen only once. The CDR3 has 14 residues. The germline V gene has CDR1 MNHEY and CDR2 SMNVEV (reference sequence). J was trimmed by 4 bases and V by 3 bases; bases with no gene match: 5.

Material: PBMCs or T cells enriched from blood (not recorded which). The origin of this receptor is a woman aged 40 to 49 with acute COVID-19. The V call is TRBV27, the J call TRBJ2-7, with 8 positions matching TRBD1. For the CDR3, the DNA is TGTGCCAGCAGTTTCCTAGACAGGGGTTACGAGCAGTACTTC. Residues: CASSFLDRGYEQYF.